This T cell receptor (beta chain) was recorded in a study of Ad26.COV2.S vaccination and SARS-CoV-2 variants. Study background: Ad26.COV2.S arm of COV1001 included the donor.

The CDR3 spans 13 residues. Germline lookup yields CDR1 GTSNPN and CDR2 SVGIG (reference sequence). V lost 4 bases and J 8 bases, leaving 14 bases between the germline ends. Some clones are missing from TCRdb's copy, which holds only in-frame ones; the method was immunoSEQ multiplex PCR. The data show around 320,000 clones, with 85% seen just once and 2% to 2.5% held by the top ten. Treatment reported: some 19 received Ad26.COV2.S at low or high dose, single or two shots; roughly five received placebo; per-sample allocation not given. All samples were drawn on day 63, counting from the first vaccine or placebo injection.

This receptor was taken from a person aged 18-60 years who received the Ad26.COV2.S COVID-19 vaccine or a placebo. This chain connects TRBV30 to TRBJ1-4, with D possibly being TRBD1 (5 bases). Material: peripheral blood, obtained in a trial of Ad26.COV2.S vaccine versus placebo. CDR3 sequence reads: CAWMRVAGEKLFF. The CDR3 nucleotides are TGTGCCTGGATGCGGGTGGCAGGGGAAAAACTGTTTTTT.